This record covers a single T cell receptor (beta chain). Its target is unknown. Clones were read by immunoSEQ multiplex PCR, and TCRdb kept only the in-frame ones, dropping some. This sample has 25,000 to 30,000 clones, with approximately 78% found just once. The data were obtained in a study of PD-1 blockade in classical Hodgkin lymphoma. Points from the study as a whole: TCR diversity rose significantly by C4D1 in CD4+ but not CD8+ cells.

The germline V and J ends were trimmed by 8 bases and 5 bases, with 18 bases remaining between them. The CDR3 runs 14 residues. Germline V gene lookup returns CDR1 MNHEY and CDR2 SVGAGI. The time point is: cycle 4 day 1 (C4D1), after 5 to 7 weeks of nivolumab. Every patient experienced relapse after autologous stem cell transplantation, and brentuximab vedotin exposure varied. The CD4+ T cells used were purified from thawed PBMCs through magnetic negative selection. Sequencing was performed on CD4+ T cells from blood, taken before the fourth cycle of nivolumab. The origin of this receptor is a human donor with classical Hodgkin lymphoma. The genes are TRBV6-5 and TRBJ1-1, with TRBD1 as a possible D gene (5 bases). CDR3 loop: CASGEGRLLTEAFF. The CDR3 region has the DNA TGTGCCAGCGGGGAGGGACGGCTACTTACTGAAGCTTTCTTT.